The 22 T cell receptor beta chains listed next were all sequenced from one sample in a study of PD-1 blockade in classical Hodgkin lymphoma. Measured with immunoSEQ multiplex PCR; TCRdb has only the in-frame clones, and not every one. The sample has around 66,000 clones; 80% to 90% are singletons. Every single patient, without exception, relapsed after autologous stem cell transplantation, and brentuximab vedotin exposure varied. The sample here was peripheral blood mononuclear cells (PBMCs), taken at baseline. Receptor source: a human donor with classical Hodgkin lymphoma.

The chain links TRBV7-9 to TRBJ1-2; D unresolved. The germline gives CDR1 SEHNR, CDR2 FQNEAQ (reference sequence). With 4 bases removed from V and 8 bases from J, the gap between germline ends came to 11 bases. CDR3 length equals 12 residues. As DNA, the CDR3 is TGTGCCAGCAGCTGGCGCGAGCGAGGCTACACCTTC. Amino acids: CASSWRERGYTF.

This clone came up a few times. V and J are TRBV6-1 and TRBJ1-2; D is possibly TRBD1 (6 bases). CDR3 length: 13 residues. Between the trimmed V and J ends, which lost 6 bases and 9 bases, there was a span of 17 bases. The germline gives CDR1 MNHNS, CDR2 SASEGT. The CDR3 DNA reads as TGTGCCAGCAGCGTGAACAGGGACCCCAGCTACACCTTC. This codes for CASSVNRDPSYTF.

This rearrangement joins TRBV5-1 to TRBJ2-1; the D is unclear. The germline V and J ends were trimmed by 5 bases and 5 bases, with 8 bases remaining between them. Looked up from germline, CDR1 is SGHRS and CDR2 is YFSETQ. The CDR3 contains 12 residues. The CDR3 region has the DNA TGCGCCAGCAGACTGGCAAACAATGAGCAGTTCTTC. Translating it yields CASRLANNEQFF.

The chain joins TRBV6-6 to TRBJ2-7, with D perhaps TRBD1 (6 bases). Trimming stripped 6 bases from V and 1 base from J, with 13 bases between. Per germline, CDR1 MNHNY and CDR2 SVGAGI (reference sequence). There are 14 residues in the CDR3. CDR3 loop: CASRGLGQSYEQYF. The CDR3 region has the DNA TGTGCCAGCAGAGGCCTTGGACAGTCCTACGAGCAGTACTTC.

The J gene is TRBJ1-6, the V gene TRBV5-1; D might be TRBD1 (5 bases). Germline V gene sequence: CDR1 SGHRS, CDR2 YFSETQ. The V end was cut by 0 bases, the J end by 10 bases, with 14 bases between. CDR3 length equals 15 residues. The DNA for the CDR3 is TGCGCCAGCAGCTTGGGGGGCGCAGGCGGCTCACCCCTCCACTTT. The encoded protein is CASSLGGAGGSPLHF.

This chain uses TRBV11-2 with TRBJ2-7, with unresolved D. The length of the CDR3 is 15 residues. Trimming removed 5 bases at V and 3 bases at J, with 17 bases between. Germline CDR1 reads SGHAT; CDR2 reads FQNNGV. The CDR3 sequence: CASSRVQVLVYEQYF. The CDR3 coding sequence is TGTGCCAGCAGCCGAGTGCAGGTTCTCGTCTACGAGCAGTACTTC.

The gene calls are TRBV30 and TRBJ2-7; 9 nucleotides agree with TRBD1. Germline V gene sequence: CDR1 GTSNPN, CDR2 SVGIG (reference sequence). V was clipped by 8 bases and J by 3 bases; unmatched bases: 2. This CDR3 spans 11 amino acids. The CDR3: CAGTGSYEQYF. Written as DNA, the CDR3 is TGTGCCGGGACAGGGAGCTACGAGCAGTACTTC.

J is TRBJ1-6 and V is TRBV10-3; no clear D. Germline loops: CDR1 ENHRY, CDR2 SYGVKD. The CDR3 sequence is 15 residues long. V shed 0 bases and J shed 0 bases, with 3 bases lying between them. CDR3 sequence reads: CAISESSSYNSPLHF. CDR3 sequence (DNA): TGTGCCATCAGTGAGTCAAGCTCCTATAATTCACCCCTCCACTTT.

The chain is built from TRBV4-1 and TRBJ1-2; D not certain. The CDR3 consists of 15 residues. Trimming shortened V by 0 bases and J by 1 base, and 9 bases separated the two germline ends. Per germline, CDR1 MGHRA and CDR2 YSYEKL. Here the CDR3 reads CASSQDLTDNYGYTF. DNA for the CDR3: TGCGCCAGCAGCCAAGATCTGACGGATAACTATGGCTACACCTTC.

The V gene is TRBV19, the J gene TRBJ1-5, with D possibly matching TRBD1 (6 bases). Trimming took off 4 bases at V and 0 bases at J, with 13 bases between the two ends. CDR1 is LNHDA, CDR2 SQIVND, per germline (reference sequence). The CDR3 extends over 16 amino acids. The CDR3 spells CASSTWTDYSNQPQHF. CDR3 in DNA: TGTGCCAGTAGTACCTGGACAGATTATAGCAATCAGCCCCAGCATTTT. The entire variable domain, with the rest obtained from reference TRBV19 and TRBJ1-5, is as follows: DGGITQSPKYLFRKEGQNVTLSCEQNLNHDAMYWYRQDPGQGLRLIYYSQIVNDFQKGDIAEGYSVSREKKESFPLTVTSAQKNPTAFYLCASSTWTDYSNQPQHFGDGTRLSIL.

V is TRBV6-1 and J is TRBJ2-1; unclear D gene. The CDR3 runs to 14 residues. Trimming pared 7 bases from V and 8 bases from J, leaving 18 bases between. The V gene's germline CDR1 is MNHNS and CDR2 SASEGT. The CDR3 nucleotides read TGTGCCAGCATGGATGGGAACTTCCCCTATGAGCAGTTCTTC. The encoded protein is CASMDGNFPYEQFF.

This clone was detected only a few times. The V and J genes are TRBV10-1 and TRBJ1-5, with D unclear. V was clipped by 0 bases and J by 7 bases, with 7 bases between them. Germline V CDR1 and CDR2: WNHNN, SYGVQD (reference sequence). The CDR3 has 13 residues. CDR3 coding DNA: TGCGCCAGCAGTGAGTCGGACGGACAGCCCCAGCATTTT. Protein sequence: CASSESDGQPQHF.

The chain combines TRBV7-9 with TRBJ1-2; D possibly corresponds to TRBD1 (6 bases). Germline lookup yields CDR1 SEHNR and CDR2 FQNEAQ (reference sequence). This CDR3 region has 12 residues. The V end lost 9 bases, the J end lost 7 bases, and 15 bases lay between the germline ends. The CDR3 coding sequence is TGTGCCAGGCTCGGGACAAAGTCTGGCTACACCTTC. Its protein is CARLGTKSGYTF. Supplemented by reference TRBV7-9 and TRBJ1-2, the full variable domain reads DTGVSQNPRHKITKRGQNVTFRCDPISEHNRLYWYRQTLGQGPEFLTYFQNEAQLEKSRLLSDRFSAERPKGSFSTLEIQRTEQGDSAMYLCARLGTKSGYTFGSGTRLTVV.

The chain uses TRBV10-3 and TRBJ1-5, with D hard to call. Germline V gene lookup returns CDR1 ENHRY and CDR2 SYGVKD. Trimming stripped 4 bases from V and 4 bases from J, with 8 bases between. This CDR3 has 13 residues. CDR3 sequence: CAISGTENQPQHF. The CDR3 DNA reads as TGTGCCATCAGTGGGACCGAGAATCAGCCCCAGCATTTT.

This clone was observed a single time. This chain connects TRBV7-2 to TRBJ1-1; maybe TRBD1 (6 bases). CDR3 length: 13 amino acids. V lost 4 bases to trimming and J lost 2 bases, with 8 bases between them. Germline V lookup: CDR1 SGHTA, CDR2 FQGNSA. The CDR3 is CASSWTANTEAFF. CDR3 DNA: TGTGCCAGCAGCTGGACAGCCAACACTGAAGCTTTCTTT.

The chain combines TRBV5-1 with TRBJ2-7; no firm D call. The CDR3 is 14 residues long. Germline lookup yields CDR1 SGHRS and CDR2 YFSETQ. Between the trimmed V and J ends, which lost 5 bases and 5 bases, there was a span of 17 bases. The CDR3 nucleotides are TGCGCCAGCAGGTTTGCCCTATTTCCGGACGAGCAGTACTTC. It yields the protein CASRFALFPDEQYF.

In its sample, this clone was seen once. This chain connects TRBV27 to TRBJ2-7; D perhaps matches TRBD2 (5 bases). This CDR3 is built from 14 residues. The germline V gene encodes CDR1 MNHEY and CDR2 SMNVEV (reference sequence). V was shortened by 8 bases and J by 3 bases, with 17 bases between the two germline ends. The CDR3 nucleotides read TGTGCCAGCGGCGTGACGGGGTTTAGCTACGAGCAGTACTTC. This codes for CASGVTGFSYEQYF.

In its sample, this clone was seen once. This chain connects TRBV6-1 to TRBJ2-7; D call uncertain. There are 12 residues in the CDR3. CDR1 is MNHNS, CDR2 SASEGT, per germline. Between the trimmed V and J ends, which lost 9 bases and 3 bases, there was a span of 12 bases. In DNA form, the CDR3 reads TGTGCCAGTGAAGGACGGAGCTACGAGCAGTACTTC. As protein: CASEGRSYEQYF.

The genes are TRBV5-5 and TRBJ2-5; D gene uncertain. The length of the CDR3 is 14 residues. Germline V gene lookup returns CDR1 SGHKS and CDR2 YYEKEE (reference sequence). V lost 4 bases and J 0 bases, leaving 10 bases between the germline ends. CDR3 sequence: CASSPYLDQETQYF. CDR3 in DNA: TGTGCCAGCAGCCCCTATCTGGACCAAGAGACCCAGTACTTC.

The chain carries TRBV7-9 and TRBJ1-2; no definite D call. Trimming pared 5 bases from V and 3 bases from J, leaving 10 bases between. The germline V gene encodes CDR1 SEHNR and CDR2 FQNEAQ (reference sequence). This CDR3 spans 13 amino acids. The chain's CDR3 is CASSRTRDYGYTF. The CDR3 nucleotides read TGTGCCAGCAGCCGTACCCGGGACTATGGCTACACCTTC.

This clone was observed once. The gene calls are TRBV19 and TRBJ1-5, with D uncertain. Deletions cut 5 bases from V and 3 bases from J, with 8 bases between. Germline V CDR1 and CDR2: LNHDA, SQIVND (reference sequence). The CDR3 is 13 residues long. The CDR3 region is CASSQDLNQPQHF. Written as DNA, the CDR3 is TGTGCCAGTAGTCAAGACCTCAATCAGCCCCAGCATTTT.

The genes are TRBV13 and TRBJ1-1; no clear D. The CDR3 length is 13 residues. V lost 5 bases, J lost 6 bases, and 13 bases lay in between. The germline gives CDR1 PRHDT, CDR2 FYEKMQ (reference sequence). For the CDR3, the DNA is TGTGCCAGCAGCCCTTGGAGCGGGCCTGAAGCTTTCTTT. This encodes CASSPWSGPEAFF.